This TCR beta chain was captured by sequencing in a study of T cells in Graves' hyperthyroidism and ophthalmopathy. Germline V gene data show CDR1 as SQVTM and CDR2 as ANQGSEA. This CDR3 contains 15 residues. Trimming removed 2 bases from V and 4 bases from J; junction bases left unmatched: 7. This clonotype was seen a handful of times. The investigators amplified TCR beta CDR3 regions from RNA transcripts. Researchers ran a first-round RT-PCR on the TCR CDR3 using the HTBI primer set. TCRdb recomputed calls from the multiplex PCR reads with MiXCR, one row per CDR3 protein. The sample lists fewer than 800,000 distinct CDR3 sequences; less than 20% were seen once.

The origin of this receptor is a young man with Graves' hyperthyroidism. Sequencing was performed on blood. The gene calls are TRBV29-1 and TRBJ2-2, with 7 bases aligning to TRBD2. This chain's CDR3 is CSVESGGFGTGELFF. In nucleotides, the CDR3 is TGCAGCGTTGAATCCGGGGGGTTTGGCACCGGGGAGCTGTTTTTT.